What follows is one T cell receptor (beta chain) and its context. Its specificity is unknown. Deletions cut 4 bases from V and 1 base from J, with 17 bases between. The germline V gene has CDR1 SGHTA and CDR2 FQGTGA. The CDR3 loop spans 17 amino acids. The data stem from a study of T cell responses to AZD1222 COVID-19 vaccine. General study points: In a largely white British group with more females than males, clonal diversity was possibly underestimated.

Sequencing was performed with immunoSEQ multiplex PCR; in TCRdb, only in-frame clones are kept and a portion is missing. Altogether about 79,000 clones are present, 90% to 95% being singletons, with the ten largest covering about 7.1%. The TCR comes from an adult in good health. The material sequenced was peripheral blood, taken on day 0 of MenACWY control vaccination. The J gene is TRBJ2-4, the V gene TRBV7-3; D unresolved. The CDR3 spells CASSSVVVVQAKNIQYF. The CDR3 nucleotides are TGTGCCAGCAGCTCGGTAGTAGTGGTCCAGGCCAAAAACATTCAGTACTTC.